This TCR beta chain was identified during a study of CD8 T cells in Susac syndrome. TEMRA cells were FACS-enriched and CD8+ and CD4+ T cells negatively isolated. CDR3 length: 16 amino acids. V was shortened by 7 bases and J by 0 bases, with 16 bases between the two germline ends. The RNA, about 0.45 to 1 ug, was put through reverse transcription using random hexamers. MiXCR, applied by TCRdb to the immunoSEQ multiplex PCR reads, yields one record per CDR3 protein. There are about 300,000 distinct CDR3 sequences in the sample; about 85% occur only once, and over 0.09% lies in the top ten. This receptor was obtained from a human donor with multiple sclerosis. The sample was CD8+ T cells from PBMCs. This chain links TRBV12-3 or TRBV12-4 with TRBJ2-4; weak D call: TRBD2 (5 bases). CDR3 loop: CASTDSASLAKNIQYF. The CDR3 DNA reads as TGTGCCAGCACGGACTCGGCAAGTCTAGCCAAAAACATTCAGTACTTC.